This TCR beta chain is drawn from a study of molecular identifiers for immune sequencing clone quantification. TCRdb analysed the PCR reads with MiXCR anew, one entry per CDR3 protein. The sample holds 460,000 or so distinct CDR3 sequences, about a quarter seen once. With 2 bases removed from V and 4 bases from J, the gap between germline ends came to 12 bases. Germline V gives CDR1 DFQATT, CDR2 SNEGSKA (reference sequence). The CDR3 loop spans 13 amino acids. Sequenced input: naive CD8+ T cells from blood, with Jurkat cell RNA spiked in. Subset described: FACS-sorted CD8+CD4-CCR7+CD45RA+ naive T cells. The chain carries TRBV20-1 and TRBJ2-7; the D gene is possibly TRBD2 (5 bases). The sequence was collected from a human donor in good health. Some libraries in this study had Jurkat cell RNA spiked in. DNA for the CDR3: TGCAGTGCTAGACCGAAGACTATTTACGAGCAGTACTTC. It yields the protein CSARPKTIYEQYF.